These T cell receptor beta chains were read from a single sample in a study of shared clonotypes between healthy human individuals. Profiling relied on immunoSEQ multiplex PCR, and the TCRdb table lists in-frame clones only, not all of them. The sample includes about 510,000 clones, less than 96% seen only once; the top ten take under 0.06%. Sequencing was carried out using naive CD4+ T cells sorted from blood. These receptors originate from a woman in her 30s in good health. Both conserved end residues are part of each CDR3. D genes are given only for firm matches. Clone size is stated in some rows and not others, as once, few, many or a class when expanded.

TRBV5-8	-	TRBJ2-5	-	TGTGCCAGCACCCGAGACTCGGTGGTGGAGACCCAGTACTTC	CASTRDSVVETQYF
TRBV5-1	-	TRBJ1-5	-	TGCGCCAGCAGCTTCGGTGGTAGCAATCAGCCCCAGCATTTT	CASSFGGSNQPQHF
TRBV18	-	TRBJ2-3	-	TGTGCCAGCTCACCACTGGGGGACAACCCAGATACGCAGTATTTT	CASSPLGDNPDTQYF
TRBV28	-	TRBJ2-7	-	TGTGCCAGCGGTAACTTCCTTTACGAGCAGTACTTC	CASGNFLYEQYF
TRBV9	-	TRBJ1-1	-	TGTGCCAGCAGCATAGGAGACAGCCGACACACTGAAGCTTTCTTT	CASSIGDSRHTEAFF
TRBV6-5	TRBD2	TRBJ2-3	-	TGTGCCAGCAGTTTGACTAGCGGGAGAGGAGATACGCAGTATTTT	CASSLTSGRGDTQYF
TRBV7-2	TRBD2	TRBJ2-7	-	TGTGCCAGCAGCCCTCGACCGCCTAGCGGGAGTTCTACAGGGGGCGAGCAGTACTTC	CASSPRPPSGSSTGGEQYF
TRBV28	-	TRBJ1-3	once	TGTGCCAGCACTTTAGGGGACCTCTCTGGAAACACCATATATTTT	CASTLGDLSGNTIYF
TRBV9	TRBD2	TRBJ2-1	-	TGTGCCAGCAGCGAGACTAGCGGGAGGGCCCTTCGCTACAATGAGCAGTTCTTC	CASSETSGRALRYNEQFF
TRBV5-1	-	TRBJ2-7	-	TGCGCCAGCAGCTTGGACTGGACCTACGAGCAGTACTTC	CASSLDWTYEQYF
TRBV4-1	-	TRBJ2-1	-	TGCGCCAGCAGCCAACCGCTGAGCGTTGAGCAGTTCTTC	CASSQPLSVEQFF
TRBV5-1	TRBD1	TRBJ1-3	-	TGCGCCAGCAGCACCCTCCCCGGGACAGAACGCTCTGGAAACACCATATATTTT	CASSTLPGTERSGNTIYF
TRBV7-2	-	TRBJ1-5	-	TGTGCCAGCAGCTTAGCGGGGGGGTTCAATCAGCCCCAGCATTTT	CASSLAGGFNQPQHF
TRBV28	-	TRBJ1-6	-	TGTGCCAGCAGCGGGGAGGCGAGCTCCTATAATTCACCCCTCCACTTT	CASSGEASSYNSPLHF
TRBV28	TRBD1	TRBJ1-1	-	TGTGCCAGCAGTAGTACCGGGACAGAGAACACTGAAGCTTTCTTT	CASSSTGTENTEAFF
TRBV19	-	TRBJ2-7	once	TGTGCCACTGGAAGGACACAATACGAGCAGTACTTC	CATGRTQYEQYF
TRBV6-5	-	TRBJ1-4	-	TGTGCCAGCAGTTACACCGCACCTGCCTGGAAACTGTTTTTT	CASSYTAPAWKLFF
TRBV6-5	TRBD1	TRBJ1-2	-	TGTGCCAGCAGTCCAGGGGGCGCTTTTAACTATGGCTACACCTTC	CASSPGGAFNYGYTF
TRBV4-1	-	TRBJ2-7	-	TGCGCCAGCAGCCAAGATACCCCCCCCCAGGGCCCGAATCGAGGCGAGCAGTACTTC	CASSQDTPPQGPNRGEQYF
TRBV2	-	TRBJ1-5	-	TGTGCCAGCAGTGAAGAGGCGGAACAGCCCCAGCATTTT	CASSEEAEQPQHF
TRBV27	-	TRBJ2-7	-	TGTGCCAGCAGTTTCGGACCCTCAAAGTCCCTCTACGAGCAGTACTTC	CASSFGPSKSLYEQYF
TRBV18	TRBD1	TRBJ2-7	-	TGTGCCAGCTCAGGGACTACAGGGGGCATCTCCTACGAGCAGTACTTC	CASSGTTGGISYEQYF
TRBV6-6	-	TRBJ1-5	-	TGTGCCAGCAGTTACTCAGGGCAAGGCAATCAGCCCCAGCATTTT	CASSYSGQGNQPQHF
TRBV6-6	-	TRBJ1-2	once	TGTGCCAGCAGTCGGATGGCACGAGACTTGGGGGGCTACACCTTC	CASSRMARDLGGYTF
TRBV19	-	TRBJ2-7	once	TGTGCCAGTAGTATGAGTCAGGATCCCTACGAGCAGTACTTC	CASSMSQDPYEQYF
TRBV28	TRBD1	TRBJ1-2	-	TGTGCCAGCAGCACCGCAGGACAGGCGAGGCTTGGTTACACCTTC	CASSTAGQARLGYTF
TRBV2	-	TRBJ2-7	-	TGTGCCAGCACCGCGACGGGAGAGTCCTACGAGCAGTACTTC	CASTATGESYEQYF
TRBV29-1	-	TRBJ1-3	-	TGCAGCGTGGGATTAAGCTCTGGAAACACCATATATTTT	CSVGLSSGNTIYF
TRBV4-1	TRBD1	TRBJ1-1	-	TGCGCCAGCAGCTTATTGGGACAGCGGAACACTGAAGCTTTCTTT	CASSLLGQRNTEAFF